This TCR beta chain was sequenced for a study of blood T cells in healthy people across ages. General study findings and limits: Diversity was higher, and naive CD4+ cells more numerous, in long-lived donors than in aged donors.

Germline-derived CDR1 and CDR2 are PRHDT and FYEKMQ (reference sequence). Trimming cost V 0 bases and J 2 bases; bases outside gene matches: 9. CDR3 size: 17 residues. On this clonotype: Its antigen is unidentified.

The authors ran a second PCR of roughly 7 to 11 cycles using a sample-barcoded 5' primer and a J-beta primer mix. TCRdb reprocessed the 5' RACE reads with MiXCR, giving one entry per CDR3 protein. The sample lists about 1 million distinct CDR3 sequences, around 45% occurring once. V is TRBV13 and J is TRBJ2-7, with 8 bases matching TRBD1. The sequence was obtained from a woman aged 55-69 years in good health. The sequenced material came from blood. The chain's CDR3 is CASSLGAWGQETYEQYF. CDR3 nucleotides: TGTGCCAGCAGCTTAGGTGCGTGGGGACAGGAAACCTACGAGCAGTACTTC.